This entry lists 25 T cell receptor beta chains sequenced from one sample in a study of CD8+CD57+ T cells in acquired aplastic anemia. Genomic DNA constituted the template upon which TCR beta VDJ and CDR3 profiling was performed. MiXCR, applied by TCRdb to the reads, yields one record per CDR3 protein. The table includes some 410,000 distinct CDR3 sequences, about two thirds detected once. The specimen sequenced was sorted CD4+, CD8+, or CD8+CD57+ T cells (not recorded which) from PBMCs. The receptors here all came from a human donor in good health, serving as a control.

Ten or more counts support this clonotype. The rearrangement links TRBV11-2 to TRBJ2-5; D not certain. V lost 5 bases and J 2 bases, leaving 15 bases between the germline ends. The CDR3 has 15 amino acids. Per the germline V gene, CDR1 is SGHAT and CDR2 is FQNNGV. In DNA form, the CDR3 reads TGTGCCAGCAGCGTTATCCAAGGCGCACAAGAGACCCAGTACTTC. Its translation: CASSVIQGAQETQYF.

As for this clonotype: The CDR3 carries no conserved terminal phenylalanine or tryptophan, so it likely arises from a read error. The rearrangement uses TRBV15 and TRBJ1-1; D not resolved. Germline V lookup: CDR1 LNHNV, CDR2 YYDKDF (reference sequence). The CDR3 consists of 14 residues. V was cut by 1 base and J by 9 bases, with 15 bases left in between. DNA of the CDR3: TGTGCCACCAGCAGAGCTCTGGGCGTCCCTCAAGCTTTCCTT. Its translation is CATSRALGVPQAFL.

With respect to this clonotype: This clone may be a read error of a much larger clone one base away. The V gene is TRBV30, the J gene TRBJ2-1, with D unclear. This CDR3 has 14 amino acids. Germline V gives CDR1 GTSNPN, CDR2 SVGIG (reference sequence). V was cut by 0 bases and J by 15 bases, with 21 bases left in between. The CDR3 is CAWSVQGQRRGRFF. In DNA form, the CDR3 reads TGTGCCTGGAGTGTACAAGGGCAGAGGAGAGGTCGGTTCTTC.

This clonotype appeared once. The CDR3 DNA sequence: TGTGCCAGGATACCGACGGACACTGAAGCTTTCTTT. Protein: CARIPTDTEAFF. The rearrangement uses TRBV12-5 and TRBJ1-1; no firm D call. CDR3 length: 12 residues. CDR1 LGHNT and CDR2 FRNRAP come from the germline V gene.

This clonotype was counted a single time. This chain uses TRBV7-9 with TRBJ1-5; weak D call: TRBD1 (6 bases). The CDR3 consists of 15 residues. V lost 6 bases and J 16 bases, leaving 28 bases between the germline ends. Germline-derived CDR1 and CDR2 are SEHNR and FQNEAQ (reference sequence). The CDR3 here is CASSFTGTPYQDTHF. For the CDR3, the DNA is TGTGCCAGCAGTTTTACCGGGACACCATATCAAGACACCCATTTT.

Notes on this clonotype: A read error is possible here, since a much larger clone lies one base away. This chain links TRBV12-3 or TRBV12-4 with TRBJ2-1, with D perhaps assigned TRBD1 or TRBD2 (5 bases each). V shed 6 bases and J shed 8 bases, with 17 bases lying between them. The CDR3 spans 14 residues. The CDR3, as DNA: TGTGCCAGCAGCTCGCGGCCGGGGACGGATGAGCAGTTCTTC. This sequence encodes CASSSRPGTDEQFF.

In this sample, this clonotype turned up many times. The chain joins TRBV9 to TRBJ2-5; 8 nucleotides align to TRBD2. The length of the CDR3 is 15 residues. Trimming at V came to 3 bases and at J to 3 bases, leaving 7 bases not matched to a gene. Germline V CDR1 and CDR2: SGDLS, YYNGEE. DNA of the CDR3: TGTGCCAGCAGCGATACGGGGACTAGTGAAGAGACCCAGTACTTC. Its translation: CASSDTGTSEETQYF.

J is TRBJ2-1 and V is TRBV7-2; the match to TRBD2 covers 9 bases. Germline V gene sequence: CDR1 SGHTA, CDR2 FQGNSA. J lost 15 bases, V lost 1 base, and 13 bases had no gene match. This CDR3 region has 15 residues. As DNA, the CDR3 is TGTGCCAGCAGCTTAGGGCCCAGCGGGGGGACAGATACGTTCTTC. Its protein is CASSLGPSGGTDTFF.

The chain recombines TRBV7-3 with TRBJ1-3; D remains ambiguous. The germline gives CDR1 SGHTA, CDR2 FQGTGA. The CDR3 contains 13 residues. With 5 bases removed from V and 14 bases from J, the gap between germline ends came to 19 bases. For the CDR3, the DNA is TGTGCCAGCAGCACGACTTCTGGAGATCCGCTATATTTT. Amino acid sequence: CASSTTSGDPLYF.

On this clonotype: As the CDR3 is not closed by the conserved phenylalanine or tryptophan, this likely results from a read error. The V and J genes are TRBV7-3 and TRBJ2-7; perhaps TRBD2 as D (6 bases). V lost 6 bases and J lost 0, with 12 bases in between. CDR1 and CDR2 (germline): SGHTA, FQGTGA. CDR3 length: 14 residues. This CDR3 is CASSLAADSYEQYL. The CDR3 nucleotides read TGTGCCAGCAGTTTAGCGGCAGACTCCTACGAGCAGTACCTC.

This sequence joins TRBV19 and TRBJ1-6, with TRBD1 matching 10 bases. CDR3 size: 13 residues. J lost 10 bases, V lost 8 bases, and 5 bases had no gene match. CDR1 is LNHDA, CDR2 SQIVND, per germline (reference sequence). CDR3 sequence: CASLRDRGSPLHF. The CDR3 DNA is TGTGCCAGTTTGAGGGACAGGGGCTCACCCCTCCACTTT.

This chain connects TRBV10-3 to TRBJ1-6; tentatively, D is TRBD1 (6 bases). CDR3 size: 16 residues. With 0 bases removed from V and 9 bases from J, the gap between germline ends came to 15 bases. The germline gives CDR1 ENHRY, CDR2 SYGVKD. The CDR3 nucleotides are TGTGCCATCAGTGAGTCCCTGACACAGGGAAGTTCACCCCTCCACTTT. Translating gives CAISESLTQGSSPLHF.

This clonotype was recorded many times. This sequence joins TRBV7-3 and TRBJ1-6, with TRBD1 matching over 8 bases. Looked up from germline, CDR1 is SGHTA and CDR2 is FQGTGA. V dropped 5 bases and J dropped 10; count of bases not matched to a gene: 4. This CDR3 has 13 residues. CDR3 amino acids: CASSASGGSPLHF. In DNA, the CDR3 is TGTGCCAGCAGCGCCTCAGGGGGCTCACCCCTCCACTTT.

Remarks on this clonotype: The missing conserved phenylalanine or tryptophan at the end of this CDR3 makes a read error likely. Because the CDR3's place on the DNA is in doubt, the DNA is left out and the CDR3 is given as listed by TCRdb. The chain carries TRBV7-2 and TRBJ1-4. Counting both end residues, the CDR3 totals 15 amino acids. Germline CDR1 SGHTA, CDR2 FQGNSA. CDR3: CASSRGGRINESLFS.

This clonotype was recorded once. The chain is built from TRBV7-9 and TRBJ1-6, with D unclear. There are 13 residues in the CDR3. The germline V gene has CDR1 SEHNR and CDR2 FQNEAQ (reference sequence). V was trimmed by 7 bases and J by 12 bases, leaving 16 bases between them. For the CDR3, the DNA is TGTGCCAGCACCTTCAGGTTTAATGTACCCCTCCACTTT. Translated: CASTFRFNVPLHF.

V usage is TRBV7-9 and J usage is TRBJ2-5; no reliable D call. The CDR3 is made up of 16 amino acids. V dropped 1 base and J dropped 10 bases, with 22 bases sitting between them. Germline CDR1 SEHNR, CDR2 FQNEAQ (reference sequence). Here the CDR3 reads CASSLEGSQIYGYQYF. The CDR3, as DNA: TGTGCCAGCAGCTTAGAAGGCAGCCAGATATATGGCTACCAGTACTTC.

The chain recombines TRBV7-9 with TRBJ2-2, with a weak D call TRBD2 (6 bases). Germline V CDR1 and CDR2: SEHNR, FQNEAQ (reference sequence). The ends were cut back, 5 bases at V and 1 base at J, with 14 bases in the middle. This CDR3 is 16 amino acids long. CDR3 region: CASSQWGEMNTGELFF. The CDR3 DNA reads TGTGCCAGCAGCCAGTGGGGGGAGATGAACACCGGGGAGCTGTTTTTT.

This chain connects TRBV11-2 to TRBJ2-1; possibly TRBD2 for D (6 bases). The germline gives CDR1 SGHAT, CDR2 FQNNGV. V lost 7 bases and J 8 bases, leaving 21 bases between the germline ends. The CDR3 length is 15 residues. The CDR3 region is CASTPAKGRGDEQFF. The CDR3 coding sequence is TGTGCCAGCACCCCGGCAAAGGGGCGGGGCGATGAGCAGTTCTTC. The full variable domain, rest sourced from reference TRBV11-2 and TRBJ2-1, is EAGVAQSPRYKIIEKRQSVAFWCNPISGHATLYWYQQILGQGPKLLIQFQNNGVVDDSQLPKDRFSAERLKGVDSTLKIQPAKLEDSAVYLCASTPAKGRGDEQFFGPGTRLTVL.

The J gene is TRBJ2-7, the V gene TRBV7-2, with D maybe TRBD1 (5 bases). The CDR3 totals 15 residues. Trimming cost V 5 bases and J 12 bases, with 26 bases left between them. Germline CDR1 is SGHTA and CDR2 is FQGNSA. The CDR3 nucleotides are TGTGCCAGCAGCAGAACGGACACCAGCTCCTACGAGTTGTACTTC. Its protein product is CASSRTDTSSYELYF.

This clonotype was observed at least ten times. The chain joins TRBV20-1 to TRBJ1-6, with D perhaps matching TRBD1 (5 bases). The length of the CDR3 is 13 residues. Germline CDR1 reads DFQATT; CDR2 reads SNEGSKA (reference sequence). V dropped 2 bases and J dropped 4 bases, with 6 bases sitting between them. Written as DNA, the CDR3 is TGCAGTGCTAGACGGGGGTATAATTCACCCCTCCACTTT. Amino acid sequence: CSARRGYNSPLHF.

This clonotype was seen a handful of times. The chain has TRBV6-6 and TRBJ2-5; D unclear. The CDR3 is 13 residues long. Germline CDR1 and CDR2: MNHNY and SVGAGI (reference sequence). Trimming left V 0 bases short and J 5 bases short, with 7 bases between. The CDR3 loop is CASSYSDGETQYF. The CDR3 region has the DNA TGTGCCAGCAGTTACTCGGACGGGGAGACCCAGTACTTC.

V and J are TRBV20-1 and TRBJ2-1; 8 nucleotides agree with TRBD2. The CDR3 runs to 15 residues. Germline trimming cut 7 bases from V and 9 bases from J; bases unmatched to any gene: 17. Germline CDR1 is DFQATT and CDR2 is SNEGSKA (reference sequence). This chain's CDR3 is CSVKPYSREGTEQFF. The CDR3 nucleotides read TGCAGTGTAAAACCTTACTCCCGGGAGGGTACTGAGCAGTTCTTC.

This sequence joins TRBV7-9 and TRBJ2-5; 8 bases map to TRBD2. Trimming at V came to 10 bases and at J to 4 bases, leaving 5 bases not matched to a gene. In germline, CDR1 is SEHNR, CDR2 FQNEAQ (reference sequence). The CDR3 spans 12 residues. The CDR3 spells CATQRGGETQYF. The CDR3 region has the DNA TGTGCCACTCAACGGGGGGGAGAGACCCAGTACTTC. Full variable domain (outside the CDR3, taken from reference TRBV7-9 and TRBJ2-5): DTGVSQNPRHKITKRGQNVTFRCDPISEHNRLYWYRQTLGQGPEFLTYFQNEAQLEKSRLLSDRFSAERPKGSFSTLEIQRTEQGDSAMYLCATQRGGETQYFGPGTRLLVL.

The V call is TRBV7-9, the J call TRBJ1-2, with a possible D match to TRBD1 (6 bases). V shed 6 bases and J shed 6 bases, with 11 bases lying between them. Per the germline V gene, CDR1 is SEHNR and CDR2 is FQNEAQ (reference sequence). The CDR3 has 12 amino acids. DNA for the CDR3: TGTGCCAGCAGTCGGACAGACGATGGCTACACCTTC. Translation: CASSRTDDGYTF.

This clonotype was seen repeatedly, ten times or more. The chain uses TRBV19 and TRBJ2-5, with TRBD1 matching 8 bases. The length of the CDR3 is 14 residues. V shed 4 bases, J shed 0 bases, and the junction held 1 base outside the gene matches. The germline CDR1 and CDR2 sequences are LNHDA and SQIVND (reference sequence). The CDR3 is CASSKTGDQETQYF. DNA of the CDR3: TGTGCCAGTAGTAAGACAGGGGACCAAGAGACCCAGTACTTC.